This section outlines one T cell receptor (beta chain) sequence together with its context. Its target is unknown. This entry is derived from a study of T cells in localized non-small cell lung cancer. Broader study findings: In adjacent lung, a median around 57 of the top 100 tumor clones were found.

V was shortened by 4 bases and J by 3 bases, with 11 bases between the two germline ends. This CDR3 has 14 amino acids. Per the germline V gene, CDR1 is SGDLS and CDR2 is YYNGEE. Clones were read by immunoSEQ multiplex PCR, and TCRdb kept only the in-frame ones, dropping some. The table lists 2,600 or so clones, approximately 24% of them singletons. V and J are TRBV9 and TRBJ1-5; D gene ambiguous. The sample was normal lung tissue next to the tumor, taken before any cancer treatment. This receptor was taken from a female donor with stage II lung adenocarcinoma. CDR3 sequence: CASSNSRDNQPQHF. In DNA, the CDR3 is TGTGCCAGCAGCAACTCCCGGGACAATCAGCCCCAGCATTTT.